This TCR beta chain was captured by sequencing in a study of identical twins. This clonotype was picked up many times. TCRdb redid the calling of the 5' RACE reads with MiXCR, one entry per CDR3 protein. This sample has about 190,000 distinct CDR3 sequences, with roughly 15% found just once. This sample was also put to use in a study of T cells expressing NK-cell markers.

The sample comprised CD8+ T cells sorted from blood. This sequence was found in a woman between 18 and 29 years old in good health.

CDR3 nucleotides: TGTGCCAGCAGCCCTAGTGGGACAGGGGCCTTCGAGCAGTACTTC. It yields the protein CASSPSGTGAFEQYF. The chain combines TRBV12-3 or TRBV12-4 with TRBJ2-7, with TRBD1 identical over 10 bases. The V and J ends lost 6 bases and 6 bases, in that order; junction bases with no gene match: 11. CDR3 size: 15 residues.